This is a list of T cell receptor beta chains from one sample in a study of T cells in Graves' hyperthyroidism and ophthalmopathy. MiXCR was run by TCRdb on the multiplex PCR reads, yielding one entry per CDR3 protein. Of about 380,000 distinct CDR3 sequences detected, about 14% appear once; the ten largest clones hold around a fifth. Sequenced material: blood. These receptors originate from a woman aged 25-40 years with Graves' ophthalmopathy. Both conserved end residues are part of each CDR3. Fields, in order: clone size, J gene, D gene, V gene, CDR3 DNA, CDR3 protein. D genes are given only for firm matches. Size values are once, few and many counts, or a class for expanded clones, and some rows have none.

few TRBJ1-1 . TRBV6-1 TGTGCCAGCAGTCGGGCCGGGGGCACTGAAGCTTTCTTT CASSRAGGTEAFF
many TRBJ2-3 . TRBV10-1 TGCGCCAGCAGTGTTGGAGTCCCCCGCACAGATACGCAGTATTTT CASSVGVPRTDTQYF
few TRBJ2-3 . TRBV5-4 TGTGCCAGCAGGGATGCAGCAGATACGCAGTATTTT CASRDAADTQYF
many TRBJ1-1 . TRBV6-1 TGTGCCAGCACCCGCCAGGGGAGTAACGCTGAAGCTTTCTTT CASTRQGSNAEAFF
few TRBJ2-5 . TRBV25-1 TGTGCCAGCAGTGGCTGGTCGGAGACCCAGTACTTC CASSGWSETQYF
many TRBJ2-2 . TRBV3-1 TGTGCCAGCAGCCAACCGACACGGGGTAGCCGGTCAAGATACACCGGGGAGCTGTTTTTT CASSQPTRGSRSRYTGELFF
many TRBJ1-1 . TRBV27 TGTGCCAGCAGATATAAGGACACTTTAGGCGCTGAAGCTTTCTTT CASRYKDTLGAEAFF
few TRBJ2-2 . TRBV9 TGTGCCAGCAGCATAGAATCGAACACCGGGGAGCTGTTTTTT CASSIESNTGELFF
few TRBJ1-1 . TRBV7-4 TGTGCCAGCAGCCTAGACAGTTTTGAAGCTTTCTTT CASSLDSFEAFF
many TRBJ1-1 . TRBV11-3 TGTGCCAGCAGCATCGGGAATTCGAACACTGAAGCTTTCTTT CASSIGNSNTEAFF
many TRBJ2-1 . TRBV7-9 TGTGCCAGCAGCGGAGACCCGACCAATGAGCAGTTCTTC CASSGDPTNEQFF
. TRBJ2-3 . TRBV15 TGTGCCACCAGCGGTCGAAGGGGGGACACAGATACGCAGTATTTT CATSGRRGDTDTQYF
many TRBJ2-2 . TRBV5-1 TGCGCCAGCAAGCCGGCGGTGGGCGGGGAGCTGTTTTTT CASKPAVGGELFF
many TRBJ2-5 . TRBV7-2 TGTGCCAGCAGCTACCGGACACAAGAGACCCAGTACTTC CASSYRTQETQYF
many TRBJ2-1 . TRBV11-2 TGTGCCAGCAGCTTATTAGGTAGAGGGGGGACCGTTGAGCAGTTCTTC CASSLLGRGGTVEQFF
many TRBJ2-7 TRBD1 TRBV20-1 TGCAGTGCTAGAGGGGAAACAGGGGTCGAGCAGTACTTC CSARGETGVEQYF
few TRBJ2-5 . TRBV9 TGTGCCAGCAGCCCCCGCCACTTGGTTTCAGAGACCCAGTACTTC CASSPRHLVSETQYF
many TRBJ2-7 . TRBV12-3/TRBV12-4 TGTGCCAGCAGTTTAGATTTTACCTACGAGCAGTACTTC CASSLDFTYEQYF
. TRBJ1-5 . TRBV15 TGTGCCACGTCCCGGAGGGCAGGCAATCAGCCCCAGCATTTT CATSRRAGNQPQHF
many TRBJ1-4 . TRBV18 TGTGCCAGCTCACGCGAGGACATCAAGTTGGGCGAAAAACTGTTTTTT CASSREDIKLGEKLFF
many TRBJ1-2 TRBD1 TRBV24-1 TGTGCCACAGCTCCGGGACAGGGGGCGTATGGCTACACCTTC CATAPGQGAYGYTF
once TRBJ2-3 TRBD2 TRBV9 TGTGCCAGCAGCGCCCGTAGCGGGGGGTCCACAGATACGCAGTATTTT CASSARSGGSTDTQYF
many TRBJ2-1 . TRBV28 TGTGCCAGCAGTTGGGGGTCCCCAAGCTCCTACAATGAGCAGTTCTTC CASSWGSPSSYNEQFF
many TRBJ2-2 TRBD2 TRBV6-4 TGTGCCAGCAGTGACGGGGGGGCCGGGGAGCTGTTTTTT CASSDGGAGELFF
many TRBJ2-3 . TRBV9 TGTGCCAACAGCGTATGGCAGGGCGATACAGATACGCAGTATTTT CANSVWQGDTDTQYF
many TRBJ2-7 . TRBV28 TGTGCCAGCAGTCGCTACGAGCAGTACTTC CASSRYEQYF
few TRBJ2-7 TRBD2 TRBV25-1 TGTGCCAGCAGCCTCTCAGCGGGACTTTTCTCCTACGAGCAGTACTTC CASSLSAGLFSYEQYF
many TRBJ2-1 TRBD2 TRBV6-1 TGTGCCAGCAGGCAAGGACTAGCGGGGGGGCCGATCTTAAATGAGCAGTTCTTC CASRQGLAGGPILNEQFF
. TRBJ2-7 . TRBV13 TGTGCCAGCACCTTATACACGGGGGACCCCTACGAGCAGTACTTC CASTLYTGDPYEQYF
many TRBJ1-1 . TRBV6-1 TGTGCCAGCAACAAAATCGGGGGAAGGGCTGAAGCTTTCTTT CASNKIGGRAEAFF
. TRBJ1-2 TRBD1 TRBV25-1 TGTGCCAGCAGTGATCCACGGGCCCGGGACAGGAGTAACTATGGCTACACCTTC CASSDPRARDRSNYGYTF
. TRBJ1-6 TRBD1 TRBV6-2/TRBV6-3 TGTGCCAGCACCGTACGACAGGGGTCTAATTCACCCCTCCACTTT CASTVRQGSNSPLHF
many TRBJ2-7 TRBD1 TRBV7-2 TGTGCCAGCAGGCTTAGGACCGGGACAGGGGACCACGAGCAGTACTTC CASRLRTGTGDHEQYF
many TRBJ1-2 . TRBV28 TGTGCCAGCAGTGCCTGGGGTACCGTGGTGTATGGCTACACCTTC CASSAWGTVVYGYTF
few TRBJ1-5 . TRBV7-3 TGTGCCAGCAGCACAGACGGCAATCAGCCCCAGCATTTT CASSTDGNQPQHF
many TRBJ2-5 TRBD2 TRBV5-6 TGTGCCAGCAGCCCCCCACCGGGACTAGCAGAGACCCAGTACTTC CASSPPPGLAETQYF
. TRBJ1-6 . TRBV6-5 TGTGCCAGCAGTTACGGGGCTGGGGGTTCACCCCTCCACTTT CASSYGAGGSPLHF
many TRBJ1-4 . TRBV7-9 TGTGCCAGCAGCTTAGTACTGACTGAAAAACTGTTTTTT CASSLVLTEKLFF
. TRBJ1-1 . TRBV6-5 TGTGCCAGCAGTTACTCGTTGGGCACTGAAGCTTTCTTT CASSYSLGTEAFF
. TRBJ2-2 . TRBV7-9 TGTGCCAGCACCCGGGACTTGAGGGACACCGGGGAGCTGTTTTTT CASTRDLRDTGELFF
many TRBJ1-2 . TRBV29-1 TGCAGCGTTCCGAGTCGGGGGACATCGGGAGGGGGCTACACCTTC CSVPSRGTSGGGYTF
many TRBJ1-1 . TRBV6-1 TGTGCCAGCAGTCCGTCGGGACTCCATAACACTGAAGCTTTCTTT CASSPSGLHNTEAFF